The rows below give T cell receptor beta chains drawn from one sample of a study of CD8 T cells in Susac syndrome. TCRdb reanalysed the immunoSEQ multiplex PCR reads using MiXCR and keeps one entry per CDR3 protein. Of roughly 250,000 distinct CDR3 sequences listed, about 96% are singletons. Material for sequencing was CD4+ T cells from PBMCs. The receptors shown here come from a human donor with Susac syndrome. The CDR3 runs from the conserved cysteine through the conserved F or W. Fields, in order: J gene, V gene, D gene, CDR3 protein, CDR3 DNA. The D gene is left open where the match is weak.

j_call: TRBJ1-5
v_call: TRBV4-1
d_call: NA
cdr3_aa: CASSQEGTGNNQPQHF
cdr3_nt: TGCGCCAGCAGCCAAGAGGGAACGGGTAACAATCAGCCCCAGCATTTT

j_call: TRBJ1-2
v_call: TRBV12-3/TRBV12-4
d_call: NA
cdr3_aa: CASSLGEATNYGYTF
cdr3_nt: TGTGCCAGCAGTTTAGGGGAGGCCACTAACTATGGCTACACCTTC

j_call: TRBJ1-5
v_call: TRBV20-1
d_call: NA
cdr3_aa: CSAASGPINQPQHF
cdr3_nt: TGCAGTGCGGCCTCGGGGCCGATCAATCAGCCCCAGCATTTT

j_call: TRBJ1-4
v_call: TRBV23-1
d_call: TRBD1
cdr3_aa: CASNLRDRRRKLFF
cdr3_nt: TGCGCCAGCAACCTCCGGGACAGGAGACGAAAACTGTTTTTT

j_call: TRBJ2-5
v_call: TRBV4-2
d_call: TRBD2
cdr3_aa: CASSLKLAGGETQYF
cdr3_nt: TGTGCCAGCAGCCTGAAACTAGCGGGAGGAGAGACCCAGTACTTC

j_call: TRBJ2-3
v_call: TRBV5-4
d_call: TRBD2
cdr3_aa: CASRAGVADTQYF
cdr3_nt: TGTGCCAGCAGGGCGGGAGTGGCAGATACGCAGTATTTT

j_call: TRBJ2-7
v_call: TRBV6-5
d_call: NA
cdr3_aa: CASTVERVGDEQYF
cdr3_nt: TGTGCCAGCACCGTCGAAAGGGTAGGGGACGAGCAGTACTTC

j_call: TRBJ2-7
v_call: TRBV12-3/TRBV12-4
d_call: TRBD2
cdr3_aa: CASSFSGSWGEQYF
cdr3_nt: TGTGCCAGCAGTTTTAGCGGGAGTTGGGGCGAGCAGTACTTC

j_call: TRBJ1-5
v_call: TRBV9
d_call: NA
cdr3_aa: CASSSTAGGNQPQHF
cdr3_nt: TGTGCCAGCAGCTCCACGGCGGGGGGTAATCAGCCCCAGCATTTT

j_call: TRBJ2-3
v_call: TRBV20-1
d_call: NA
cdr3_aa: CSASSSGGSTDTQYF
cdr3_nt: TGCAGTGCCTCCTCCTCGGGCGGAAGCACAGATACGCAGTATTTT